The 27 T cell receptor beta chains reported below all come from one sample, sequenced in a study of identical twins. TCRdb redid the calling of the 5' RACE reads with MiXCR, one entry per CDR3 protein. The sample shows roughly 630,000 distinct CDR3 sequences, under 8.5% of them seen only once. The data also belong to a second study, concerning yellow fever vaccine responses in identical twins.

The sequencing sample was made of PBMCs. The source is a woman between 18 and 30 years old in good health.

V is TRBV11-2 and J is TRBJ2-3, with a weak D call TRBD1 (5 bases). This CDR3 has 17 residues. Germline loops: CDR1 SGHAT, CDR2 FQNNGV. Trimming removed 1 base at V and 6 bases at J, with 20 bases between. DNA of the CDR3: TGTGCCAGCAGCTTAGGGCAGGGAATTTTCTTCACGGATACGCAGTATTTT. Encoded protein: CASSLGQGIFFTDTQYF.

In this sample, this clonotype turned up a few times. DNA of the CDR3: TGTGCCACCAGCAGGCCGGGGACTAGGTTAGAGACCCAGTACTTC. Protein: CATSRPGTRLETQYF. The rearrangement joins TRBV15 to TRBJ2-5, with 8 bases fitting TRBD2. The V segment lost 3 bases and the J segment 4 bases; nucleotides outside the gene matches: 7. There are 15 residues in the CDR3. Germline CDR1 LNHNV, CDR2 YYDKDF (reference sequence). Full variable domain (rest looked up from reference TRBV15 and TRBJ2-5): DAMVIQNPRYQVTQFGKPVTLSCSQTLNHNVMYWYQQKSSQAPKLLFHYYDKDFNNEADTPDNFQSRRPNTSFCFLDIRSPGLGDTAMYLCATSRPGTRLETQYFGPGTRLLVL.

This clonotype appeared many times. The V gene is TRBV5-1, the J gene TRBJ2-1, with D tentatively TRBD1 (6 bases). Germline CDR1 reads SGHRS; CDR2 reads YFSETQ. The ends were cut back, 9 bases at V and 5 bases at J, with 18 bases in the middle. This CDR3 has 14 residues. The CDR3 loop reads CATTLTGIDNEQFF. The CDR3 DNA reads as TGCGCCACCACCTTAACAGGGATCGACAATGAGCAGTTCTTC. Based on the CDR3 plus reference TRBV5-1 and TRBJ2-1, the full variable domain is KAGVTQTPRYLIKTRGQQVTLSCSPISGHRSVSWYQQTPGQGLQFLFEYFSETQRNKGNFPGRFSGRQFSNSRSEMNVSTLELGDSALYLCATTLTGIDNEQFFGPGTRLTVL.

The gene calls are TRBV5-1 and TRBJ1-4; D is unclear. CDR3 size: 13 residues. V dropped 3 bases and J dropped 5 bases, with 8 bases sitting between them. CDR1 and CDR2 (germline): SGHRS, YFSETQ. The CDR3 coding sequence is TGCGCCAGCAGCTGGGATGAAAATGAAAAACTGTTTTTT. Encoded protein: CASSWDENEKLFF.

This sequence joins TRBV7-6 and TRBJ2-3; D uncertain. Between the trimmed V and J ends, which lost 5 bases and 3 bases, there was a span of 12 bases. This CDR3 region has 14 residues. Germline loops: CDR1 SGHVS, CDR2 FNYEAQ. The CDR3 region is CASSPRPLTDTQYF. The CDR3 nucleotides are TGTGCCAGCAGCCCTAGACCCCTGACAGATACGCAGTATTTT.

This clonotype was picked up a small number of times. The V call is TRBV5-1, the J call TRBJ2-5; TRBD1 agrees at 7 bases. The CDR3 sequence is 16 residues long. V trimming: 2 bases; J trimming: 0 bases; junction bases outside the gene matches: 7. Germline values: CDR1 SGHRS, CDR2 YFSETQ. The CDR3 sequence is CASSFRDSYYQETQYF. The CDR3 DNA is TGCGCCAGCAGCTTTCGGGACAGCTACTACCAAGAGACCCAGTACTTC.

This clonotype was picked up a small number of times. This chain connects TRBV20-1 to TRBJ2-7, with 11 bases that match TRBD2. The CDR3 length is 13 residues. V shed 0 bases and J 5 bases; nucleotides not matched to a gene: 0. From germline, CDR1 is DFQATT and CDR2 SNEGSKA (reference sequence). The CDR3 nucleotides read TGCAGTGCTAGAGAGGGACTAGCGGACGAGCAGTACTTC. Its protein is CSAREGLADEQYF.

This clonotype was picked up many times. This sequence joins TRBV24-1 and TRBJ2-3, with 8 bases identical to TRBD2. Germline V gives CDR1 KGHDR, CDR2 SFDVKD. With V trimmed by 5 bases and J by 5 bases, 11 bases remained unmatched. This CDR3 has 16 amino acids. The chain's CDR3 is CATSATGGGPGDTQYF. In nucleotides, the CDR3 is TGTGCCACCAGTGCCACAGGCGGGGGGCCGGGAGATACGCAGTATTTT.

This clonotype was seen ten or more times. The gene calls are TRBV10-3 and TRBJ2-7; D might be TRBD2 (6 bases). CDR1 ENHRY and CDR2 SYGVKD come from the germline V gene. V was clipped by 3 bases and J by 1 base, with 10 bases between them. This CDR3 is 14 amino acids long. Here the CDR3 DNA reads TGTGCCATCAGTGAAGGACTACGTTCCTACGAGCAGTACGTC. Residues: CAISEGLRSYEQYV.

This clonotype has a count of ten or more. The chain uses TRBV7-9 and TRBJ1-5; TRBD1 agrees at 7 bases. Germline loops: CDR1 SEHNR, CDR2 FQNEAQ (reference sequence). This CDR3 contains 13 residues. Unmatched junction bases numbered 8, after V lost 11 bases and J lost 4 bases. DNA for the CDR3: TGTGCCGTTTCGGACAGGCCTAATCAGCCCCAGCATTTT. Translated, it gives CAVSDRPNQPQHF.

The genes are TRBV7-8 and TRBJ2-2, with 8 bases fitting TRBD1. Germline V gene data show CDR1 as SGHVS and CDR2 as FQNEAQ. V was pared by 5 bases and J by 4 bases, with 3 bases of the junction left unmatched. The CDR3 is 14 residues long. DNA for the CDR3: TGTGCCAGCAGCACCGACAGGGGCACCGGGGAGCTGTTTTTT. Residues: CASSTDRGTGELFF.

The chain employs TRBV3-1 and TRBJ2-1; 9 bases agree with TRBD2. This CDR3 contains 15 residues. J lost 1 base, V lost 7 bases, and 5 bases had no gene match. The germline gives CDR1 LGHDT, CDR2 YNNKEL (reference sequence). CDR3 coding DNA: TGTGCCAGCACCCGAGCGGGAGGATCCTACAATGAGCAGTTCTTC. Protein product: CASTRAGGSYNEQFF.

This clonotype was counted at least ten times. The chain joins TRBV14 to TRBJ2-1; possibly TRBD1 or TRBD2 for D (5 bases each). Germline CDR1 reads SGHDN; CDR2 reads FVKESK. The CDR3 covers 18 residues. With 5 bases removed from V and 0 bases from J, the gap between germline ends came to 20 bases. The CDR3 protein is CASSSILGADSSYNEQFF. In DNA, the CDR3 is TGTGCCAGCAGCAGCATCCTCGGGGCCGATAGCTCCTACAATGAGCAGTTCTTC.

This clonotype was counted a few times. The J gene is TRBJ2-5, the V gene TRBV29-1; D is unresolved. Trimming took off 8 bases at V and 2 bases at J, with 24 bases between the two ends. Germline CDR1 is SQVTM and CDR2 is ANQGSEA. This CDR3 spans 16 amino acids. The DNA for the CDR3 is TGCAGCTACTATGATCACGGCTTCCCCACTCAAGAGACCCAGTACTTC. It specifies CSYYDHGFPTQETQYF.

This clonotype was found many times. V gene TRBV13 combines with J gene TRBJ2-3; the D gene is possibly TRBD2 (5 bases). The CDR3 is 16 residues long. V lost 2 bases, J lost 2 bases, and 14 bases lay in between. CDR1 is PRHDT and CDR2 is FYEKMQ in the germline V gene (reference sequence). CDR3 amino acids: CASSLRLAVITDTQYF. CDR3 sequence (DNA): TGTGCCAGCAGCTTAAGGCTAGCCGTGATCACAGATACGCAGTATTTT.

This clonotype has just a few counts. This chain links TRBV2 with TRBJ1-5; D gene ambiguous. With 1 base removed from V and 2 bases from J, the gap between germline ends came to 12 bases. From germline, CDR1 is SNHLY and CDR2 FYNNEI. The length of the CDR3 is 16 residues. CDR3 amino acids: CASSEGQSVGNQPQHF. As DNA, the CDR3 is TGTGCCAGCAGTGAAGGACAAAGCGTCGGCAATCAGCCCCAGCATTTT.

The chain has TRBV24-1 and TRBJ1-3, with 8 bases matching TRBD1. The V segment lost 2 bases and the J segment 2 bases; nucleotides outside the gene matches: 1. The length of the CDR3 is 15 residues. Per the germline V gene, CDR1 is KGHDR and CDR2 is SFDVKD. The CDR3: CATSDSQGAGNTIYF. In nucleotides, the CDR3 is TGTGCCACCAGTGATTCACAGGGGGCTGGAAACACCATATATTTT.

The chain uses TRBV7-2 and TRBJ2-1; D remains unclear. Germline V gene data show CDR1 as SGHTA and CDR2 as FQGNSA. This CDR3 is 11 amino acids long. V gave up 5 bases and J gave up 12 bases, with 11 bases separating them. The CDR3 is CASSQSRWQFF. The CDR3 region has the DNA TGTGCCAGCAGCCAGAGTAGGTGGCAGTTCTTC.

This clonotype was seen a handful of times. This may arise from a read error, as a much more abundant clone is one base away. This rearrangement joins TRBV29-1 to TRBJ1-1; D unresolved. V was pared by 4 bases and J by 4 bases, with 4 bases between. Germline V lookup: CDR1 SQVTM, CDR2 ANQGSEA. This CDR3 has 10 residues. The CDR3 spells CSVGITEAFF. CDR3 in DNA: TGCAGCGTTGGGATCACTGAAGCTTTCTTT.

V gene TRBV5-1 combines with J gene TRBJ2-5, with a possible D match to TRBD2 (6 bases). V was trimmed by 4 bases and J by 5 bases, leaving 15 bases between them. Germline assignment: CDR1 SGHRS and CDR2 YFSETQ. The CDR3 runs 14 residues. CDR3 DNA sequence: TGCGCCAGCAGCCGCGCAGCGGGCGGGGAGACCCAGTACTTC. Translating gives CASSRAAGGETQYF.

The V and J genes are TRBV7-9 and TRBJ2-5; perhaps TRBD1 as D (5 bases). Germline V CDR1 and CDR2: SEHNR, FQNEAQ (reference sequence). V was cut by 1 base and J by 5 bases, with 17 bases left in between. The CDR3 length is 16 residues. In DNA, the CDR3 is TGTGCCAGCAGCTTAGGGACACCCTGGGTGGCTGAGACCCAGTACTTC. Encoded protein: CASSLGTPWVAETQYF.

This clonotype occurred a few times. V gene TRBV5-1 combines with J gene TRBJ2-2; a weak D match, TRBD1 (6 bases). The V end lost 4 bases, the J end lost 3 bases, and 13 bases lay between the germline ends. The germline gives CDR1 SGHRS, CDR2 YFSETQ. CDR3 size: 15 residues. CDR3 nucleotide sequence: TGCGCCAGCAGCCTTTCAACAGGGTACACCGGGGAGCTGTTTTTT. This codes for CASSLSTGYTGELFF.

The CDR3 protein is CASSPIPSGSYTDTQYF. The DNA for the CDR3 is TGCGCCAGCAGCCCAATCCCCAGCGGGAGCTACACAGATACGCAGTATTTT. The rearrangement uses TRBV5-1 and TRBJ2-3, with 8 nucleotides matching TRBD2. Germline assignment: CDR1 SGHRS and CDR2 YFSETQ. The CDR3 is 17 amino acids. V dropped 4 bases and J dropped 2; count of bases not matched to a gene: 12.

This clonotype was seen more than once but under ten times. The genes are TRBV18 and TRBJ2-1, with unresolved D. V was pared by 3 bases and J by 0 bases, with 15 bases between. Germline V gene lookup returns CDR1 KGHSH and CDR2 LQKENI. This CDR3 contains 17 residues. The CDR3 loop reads CASSPPGGRSSYNEQFF. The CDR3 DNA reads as TGTGCCAGCTCACCGCCGGGTGGCCGGAGCTCCTACAATGAGCAGTTCTTC. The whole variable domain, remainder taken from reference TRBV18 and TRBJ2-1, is NAGVMQNPRHLVRRRGQEARLRCSPMKGHSHVYWYRQLPEEGLKFMVYLQKENIIDESGMPKERFSAEFPKEGPSILRIQQVVRGDSAAYFCASSPPGGRSSYNEQFFGPGTRLTVL.

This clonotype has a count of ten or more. The CDR3 DNA follows: TGTGCCAGCAGTTTCGGCGGGAGTTATAACAATGAGCAGTTCTTC. Amino acids: CASSFGGSYNNEQFF. The chain combines TRBV12-3 or TRBV12-4 with TRBJ2-1, with 7 positions matching TRBD2. CDR3 length: 15 residues. V lost 3 bases to trimming and J lost 5 bases; unmatched junction nucleotides: 7.

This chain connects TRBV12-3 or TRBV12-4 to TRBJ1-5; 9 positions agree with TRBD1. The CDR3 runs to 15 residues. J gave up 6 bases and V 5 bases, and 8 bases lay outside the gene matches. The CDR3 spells CASSPGQGWVQPQHF. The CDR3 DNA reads TGTGCCAGCAGTCCTGGACAGGGGTGGGTTCAGCCCCAGCATTTT.

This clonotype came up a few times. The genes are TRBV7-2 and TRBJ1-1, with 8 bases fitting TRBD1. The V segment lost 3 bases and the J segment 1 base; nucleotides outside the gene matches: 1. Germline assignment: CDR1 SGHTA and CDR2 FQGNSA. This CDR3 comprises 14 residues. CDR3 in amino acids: CASSFGTGNTEAFF. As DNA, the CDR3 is TGTGCCAGCAGCTTTGGGACAGGGAACACTGAAGCTTTCTTT. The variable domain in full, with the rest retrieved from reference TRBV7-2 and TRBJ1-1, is GAGVSQSPSNKVTEKGKDVELRCDPISGHTALYWYRQSLGQGLEFLIYFQGNSAPDKSGLPSDRFSAERTGGSVSTLTIQRTQQEDSAVYLCASSFGTGNTEAFFGQGTRLTVV.